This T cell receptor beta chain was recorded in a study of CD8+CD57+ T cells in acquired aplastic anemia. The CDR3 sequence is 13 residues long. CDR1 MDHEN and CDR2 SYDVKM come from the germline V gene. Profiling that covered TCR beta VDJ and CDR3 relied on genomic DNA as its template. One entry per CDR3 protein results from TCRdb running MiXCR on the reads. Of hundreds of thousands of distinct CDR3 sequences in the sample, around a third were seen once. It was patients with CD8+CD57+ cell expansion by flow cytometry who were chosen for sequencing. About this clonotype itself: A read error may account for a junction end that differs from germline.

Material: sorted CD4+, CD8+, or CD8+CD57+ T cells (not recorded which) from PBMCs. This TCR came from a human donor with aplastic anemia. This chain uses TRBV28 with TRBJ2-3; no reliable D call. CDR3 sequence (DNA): TGTGCCAGCAGCTCCCCCGCCACAGATACGCGGTATTTT. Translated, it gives CASSSPATDTRYF.